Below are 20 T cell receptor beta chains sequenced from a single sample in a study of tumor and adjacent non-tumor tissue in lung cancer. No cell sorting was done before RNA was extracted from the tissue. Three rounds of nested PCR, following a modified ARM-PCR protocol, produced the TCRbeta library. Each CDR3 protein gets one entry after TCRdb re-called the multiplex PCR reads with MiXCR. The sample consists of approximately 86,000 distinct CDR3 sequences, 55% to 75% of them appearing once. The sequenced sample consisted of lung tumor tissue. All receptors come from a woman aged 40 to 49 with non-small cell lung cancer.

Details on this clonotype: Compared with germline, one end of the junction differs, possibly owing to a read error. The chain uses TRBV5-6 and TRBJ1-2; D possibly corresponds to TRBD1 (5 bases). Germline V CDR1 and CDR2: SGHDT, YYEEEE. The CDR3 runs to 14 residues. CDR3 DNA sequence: TGTGCCAGCAGCTGCACAGGTCCTAACTATGGCTACATCTTC. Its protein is CASSCTGPNYGYIF.

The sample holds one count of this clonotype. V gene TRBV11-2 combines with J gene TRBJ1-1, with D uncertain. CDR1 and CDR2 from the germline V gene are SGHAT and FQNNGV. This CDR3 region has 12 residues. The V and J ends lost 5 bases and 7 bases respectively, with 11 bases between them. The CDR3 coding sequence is TGTGCCAGCAGCGTTTCTGGGTTTGAAGCTTTCTTT. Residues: CASSVSGFEAFF. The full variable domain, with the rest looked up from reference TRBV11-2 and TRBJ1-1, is EAGVAQSPRYKIIEKRQSVAFWCNPISGHATLYWYQQILGQGPKLLIQFQNNGVVDDSQLPKDRFSAERLKGVDSTLKIQPAKLEDSAVYLCASSVSGFEAFFGQGTRLTVV.

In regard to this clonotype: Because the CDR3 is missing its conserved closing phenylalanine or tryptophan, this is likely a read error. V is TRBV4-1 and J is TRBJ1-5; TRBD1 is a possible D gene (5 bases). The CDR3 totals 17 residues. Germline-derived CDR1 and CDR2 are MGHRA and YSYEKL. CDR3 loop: CASSQGPPDSPYQLQHV. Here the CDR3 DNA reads TGCGCCAGCAGCCAAGGGCCCCCCGACAGCCCCTATCAGCTCCAGCATGTT.

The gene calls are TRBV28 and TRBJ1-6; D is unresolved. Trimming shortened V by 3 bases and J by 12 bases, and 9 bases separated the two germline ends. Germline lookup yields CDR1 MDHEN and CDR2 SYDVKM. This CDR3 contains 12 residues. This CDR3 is CASSFSGKPLHF. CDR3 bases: TGTGCCAGCAGTTTTAGTGGGAAACCCCTCCACTTT.

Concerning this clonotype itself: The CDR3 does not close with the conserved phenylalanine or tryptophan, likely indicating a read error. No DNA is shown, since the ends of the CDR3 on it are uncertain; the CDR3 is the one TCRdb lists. CDR3: CASLPTPDSSYEQYH. The chain joins TRBV4-2 to TRBJ2-7; TRBD2, the table's D call, was not compared with the DNA. From germline, CDR1 is LGHNA and CDR2 YNFKEQ. The CDR3 is 15 residues long, counting both termini.

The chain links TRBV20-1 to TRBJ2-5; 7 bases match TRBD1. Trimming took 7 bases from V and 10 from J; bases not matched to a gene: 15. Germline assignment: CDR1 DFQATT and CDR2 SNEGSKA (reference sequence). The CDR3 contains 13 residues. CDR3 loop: CSVRGQSQEVQYF. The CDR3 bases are TGCAGTGTTAGGGGGCAGTCCCAAGAGGTCCAGTACTTC.

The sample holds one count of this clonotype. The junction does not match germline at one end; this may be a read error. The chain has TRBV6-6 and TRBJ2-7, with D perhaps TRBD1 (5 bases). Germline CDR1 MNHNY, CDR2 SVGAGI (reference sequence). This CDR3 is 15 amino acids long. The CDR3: CASSGMKGLSHEQYF. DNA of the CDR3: TGTGCCAGCAGTGGAATGAAGGGGCTCTCCCACGAGCAGTACTTC.

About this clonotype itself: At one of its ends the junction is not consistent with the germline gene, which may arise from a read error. In DNA form, the CDR3 reads TGTGCCAGCAGCCAGGCAGTCAGGGGCAATGAGCAGATCTTC. This encodes CASSQAVRGNEQIF. The chain has TRBV4-2 and TRBJ2-1; tentative D call: TRBD1 (6 bases). The CDR3 runs to 14 residues. Germline assignment: CDR1 LGHNA and CDR2 YNFKEQ.

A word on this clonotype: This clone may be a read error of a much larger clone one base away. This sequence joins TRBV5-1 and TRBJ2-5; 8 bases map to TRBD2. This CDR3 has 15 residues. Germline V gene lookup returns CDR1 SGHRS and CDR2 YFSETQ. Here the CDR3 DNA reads TGCGCCAGCGGACCCGGGACTAGTCTTCAAGATACCCAGTACTTC. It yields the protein CASGPGTSLQDTQYF. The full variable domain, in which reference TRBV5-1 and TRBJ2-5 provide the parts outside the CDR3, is KAGVTQTPRYLIKTRGQQVTLSCSPISGHRSVSWYQQTPGQGLQFLFEYFSETQRNKGNFPGRFSGRQFSNSRSEMNVSTLELGDSALYLCASGPGTSLQDTQYFGPGTRLLVL.

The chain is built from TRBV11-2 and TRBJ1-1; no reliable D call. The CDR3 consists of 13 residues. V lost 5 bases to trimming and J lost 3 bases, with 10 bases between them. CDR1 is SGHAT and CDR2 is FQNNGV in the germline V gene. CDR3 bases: TGTGCCAGCAGCCTAACACTATACACTGAAGCTTTCTTT. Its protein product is CASSLTLYTEAFF.

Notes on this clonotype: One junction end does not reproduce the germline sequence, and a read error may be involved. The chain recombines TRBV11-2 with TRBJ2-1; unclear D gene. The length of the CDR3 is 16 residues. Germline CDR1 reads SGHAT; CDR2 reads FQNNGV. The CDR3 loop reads CASSKTLPALYIEQFF. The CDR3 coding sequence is TGTGCCAGCAGCAAGACACTACCTGCACTATACATTGAGCAGTTCTTC.

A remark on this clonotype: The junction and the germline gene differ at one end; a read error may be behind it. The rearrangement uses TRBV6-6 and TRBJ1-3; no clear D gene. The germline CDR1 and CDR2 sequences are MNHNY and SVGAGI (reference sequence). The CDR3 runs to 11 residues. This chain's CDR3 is CAIAEGNTKYF. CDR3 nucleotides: TGTGCCATCGCTGAGGGAAACACCAAATATTTT.

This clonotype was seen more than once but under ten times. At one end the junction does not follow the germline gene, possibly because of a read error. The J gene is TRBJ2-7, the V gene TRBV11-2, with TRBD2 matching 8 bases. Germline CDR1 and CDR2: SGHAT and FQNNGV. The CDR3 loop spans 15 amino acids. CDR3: CPSNLMGTSGSEQYF. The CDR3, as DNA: TGTCCCAGCAACTTAATGGGGACTAGTGGTTCCGAGCAGTACTTC.

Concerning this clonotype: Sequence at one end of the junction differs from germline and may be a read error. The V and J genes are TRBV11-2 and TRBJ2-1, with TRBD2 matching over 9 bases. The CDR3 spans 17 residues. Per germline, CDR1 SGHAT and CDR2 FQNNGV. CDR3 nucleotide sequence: TGTGCCAACAGTCCGGTGACTAGCGGCACCTCCTACAATGAGCAATTCTTC. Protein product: CANSPVTSGTSYNEQFF.

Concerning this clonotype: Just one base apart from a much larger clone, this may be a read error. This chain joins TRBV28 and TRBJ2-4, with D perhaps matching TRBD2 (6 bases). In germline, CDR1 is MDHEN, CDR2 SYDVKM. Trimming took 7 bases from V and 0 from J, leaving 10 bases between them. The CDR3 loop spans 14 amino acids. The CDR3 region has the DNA TGTGCCAGCAATTCGGGGGAAGCCAAAAACATTCAGTACTTC. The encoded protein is CASNSGEAKNIQYF.

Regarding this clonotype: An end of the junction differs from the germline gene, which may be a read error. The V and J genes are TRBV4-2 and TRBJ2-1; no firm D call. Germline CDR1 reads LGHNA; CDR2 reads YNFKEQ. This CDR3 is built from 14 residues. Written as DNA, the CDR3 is TGTGCCAGCCGCGGTGAAGGCCTTTACAATGAGAAGTTCTTC. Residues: CASRGEGLYNEKFF.

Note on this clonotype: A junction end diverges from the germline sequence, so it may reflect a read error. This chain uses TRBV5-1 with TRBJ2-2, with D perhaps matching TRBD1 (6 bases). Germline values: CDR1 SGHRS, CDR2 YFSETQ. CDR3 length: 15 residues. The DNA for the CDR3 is TGCGCCGGCAGCTCCGGACAGAGGAACACCGGGGAGCTGTTCTTT. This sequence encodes CAGSSGQRNTGELFF.

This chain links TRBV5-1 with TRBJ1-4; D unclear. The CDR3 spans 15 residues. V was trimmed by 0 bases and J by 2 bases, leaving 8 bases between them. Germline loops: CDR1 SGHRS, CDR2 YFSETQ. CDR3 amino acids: CASSLGDYTNEKLFF. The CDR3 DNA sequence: TGCGCCAGCAGCTTGGGGGATTACACTAATGAAAAACTGTTTTTT.

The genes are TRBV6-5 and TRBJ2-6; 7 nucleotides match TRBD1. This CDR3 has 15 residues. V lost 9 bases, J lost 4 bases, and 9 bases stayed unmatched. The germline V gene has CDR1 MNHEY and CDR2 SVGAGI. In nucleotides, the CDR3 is TGTGCCAGGGAACGTGAGGGGGCCGGGGCCAACGTCCTGACTTTC. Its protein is CAREREGAGANVLTF.

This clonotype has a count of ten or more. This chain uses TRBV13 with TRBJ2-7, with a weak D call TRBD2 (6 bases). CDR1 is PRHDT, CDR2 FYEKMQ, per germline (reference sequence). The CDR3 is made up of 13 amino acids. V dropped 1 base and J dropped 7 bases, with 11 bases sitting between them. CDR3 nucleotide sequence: TGTGCCAGCAGCTTAGTAGGGGCGGGGGAGCAGTACTTC. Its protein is CASSLVGAGEQYF.